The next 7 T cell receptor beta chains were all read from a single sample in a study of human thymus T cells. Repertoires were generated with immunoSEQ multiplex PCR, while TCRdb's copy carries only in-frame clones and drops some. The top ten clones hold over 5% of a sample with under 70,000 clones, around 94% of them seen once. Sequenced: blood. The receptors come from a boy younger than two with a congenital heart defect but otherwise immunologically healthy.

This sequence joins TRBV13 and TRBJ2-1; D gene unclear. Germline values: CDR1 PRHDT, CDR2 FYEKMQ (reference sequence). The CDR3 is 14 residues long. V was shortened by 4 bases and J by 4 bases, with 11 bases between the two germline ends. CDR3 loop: CASSSLRRYNEQFF. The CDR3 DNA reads TGTGCCAGCAGCTCCCTCCGTAGGTACAATGAGCAGTTCTTC.

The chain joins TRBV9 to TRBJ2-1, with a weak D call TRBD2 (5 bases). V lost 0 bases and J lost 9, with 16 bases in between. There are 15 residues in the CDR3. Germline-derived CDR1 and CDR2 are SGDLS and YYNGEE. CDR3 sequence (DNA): TGTGCCAGCAGCGTAGAGGCTAGCCACCTCAGTGAGCAGTTCTTC. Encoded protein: CASSVEASHLSEQFF.

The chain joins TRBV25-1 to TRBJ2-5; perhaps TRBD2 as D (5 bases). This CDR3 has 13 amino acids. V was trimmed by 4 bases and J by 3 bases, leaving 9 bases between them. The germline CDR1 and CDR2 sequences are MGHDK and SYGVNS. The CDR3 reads CASSGLAKETQYF. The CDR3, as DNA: TGTGCCAGCAGTGGGCTAGCCAAAGAGACCCAGTACTTC.

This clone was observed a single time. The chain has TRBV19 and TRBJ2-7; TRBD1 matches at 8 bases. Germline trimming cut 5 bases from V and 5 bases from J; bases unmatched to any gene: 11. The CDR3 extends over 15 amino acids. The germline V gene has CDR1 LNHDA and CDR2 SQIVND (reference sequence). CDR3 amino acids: CASSARDRLSDEQYF. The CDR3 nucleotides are TGTGCCAGTAGTGCACGGGACAGGCTATCGGACGAGCAGTACTTC.

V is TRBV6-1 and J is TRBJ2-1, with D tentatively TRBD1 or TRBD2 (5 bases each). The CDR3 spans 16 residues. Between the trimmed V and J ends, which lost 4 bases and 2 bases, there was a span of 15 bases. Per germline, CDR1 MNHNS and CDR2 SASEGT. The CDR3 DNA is TGTGCCAGCAGTGGGGGAGTGGGGCGCCCCTACAATGAGCAGTTCTTC. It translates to CASSGGVGRPYNEQFF.

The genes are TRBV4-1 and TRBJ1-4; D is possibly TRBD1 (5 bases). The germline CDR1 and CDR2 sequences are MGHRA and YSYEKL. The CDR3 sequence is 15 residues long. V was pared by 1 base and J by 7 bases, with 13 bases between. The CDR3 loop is CASSQGAAGREKLFF. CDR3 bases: TGCGCCAGCAGCCAAGGAGCGGCAGGGCGTGAAAAACTGTTTTTT.

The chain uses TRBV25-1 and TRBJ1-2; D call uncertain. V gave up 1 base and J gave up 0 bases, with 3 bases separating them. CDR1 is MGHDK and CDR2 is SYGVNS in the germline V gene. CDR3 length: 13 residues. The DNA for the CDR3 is TGTGCCAGCAGTGAATCTACTAACTATGGCTACACCTTC. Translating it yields CASSESTNYGYTF.